This TCR beta chain originates from a study of T-cell memory formation after mild COVID-19. Across the study: There were largely donor-specific TCR clusters.

Employing constant-segment primers, 5'RACE generated TCR alpha and TCR beta cDNA libraries bearing sample barcodes and UMIs. TCRdb itself ran the 5' RACE reads through MiXCR, one entry per CDR3 protein. The table lists about 560,000 distinct CDR3 sequences, over 15% of them singletons, with around 12% in the top ten. Findings of the study overall: There was no confirmation that second-wave clones peaking on day 37 were SARS-CoV-2 specific. Among clones contracting day 15 to 85, CD4/CD8 was balanced, whereas later expanders leaned CD4+.

With regard to this clonotype: Its matching antigen is unknown. A junction end diverges from the germline sequence, so it may reflect a read error.

The sample was PBMCs or a T cell subset sorted from them (not recorded which). The receptor comes from an adult woman who had mild COVID-19 (a few samples of this study predate the infection). Cell type and time point are not known.

The CDR3 nucleotides read TGTGCCAGCACCTTATCAACCTGGACAGCGGCCTCCTACGAGCAGTACTTC. Translation gives CASTLSTWTAASYEQYF. The chain joins TRBV11-2 to TRBJ2-7; D may be TRBD1 (6 bases). The CDR3 is 17 amino acids. Germline CDR1 SGHAT, CDR2 FQNNGV.